The 23 T cell receptor beta chains in this list originate from one sample, sequenced in a study of blood T cell repertoires in COVID-19. The assay was immunoSEQ multiplex PCR, and TCRdb's table has in-frame clones only and misses some. The data show approximately 470,000 clones, approximately 86% seen once. Sequences were obtained from PBMCs or T cells enriched from blood (not recorded which). The receptors were gathered from a woman between 18 and 30 years old who had recovered from COVID-19.

The chain employs TRBV6-5 and TRBJ1-4; 8 bases agree with TRBD1. V lost 6 bases to trimming and J lost 7 bases; unmatched junction nucleotides: 7. CDR3 length equals 14 residues. Per the germline V gene, CDR1 is MNHEY and CDR2 is SVGAGI. The CDR3 DNA reads as TGTGCCAGCAGGCCTGGACAGGGATTTGAAAAACTGTTTTTT. It yields the protein CASRPGQGFEKLFF.

The J gene is TRBJ1-2, the V gene TRBV10-3; the D is unclear. This CDR3 region has 13 residues. V was trimmed by 7 bases and J by 4 bases, leaving 13 bases between them. Germline lookup yields CDR1 ENHRY and CDR2 SYGVKD. The DNA of the CDR3 is TGTGCCATCAAGGTTACGGGGTCCTATGGCTACACCTTC. This gives the protein CAIKVTGSYGYTF.

The V and J genes are TRBV29-1 and TRBJ2-7, with D tentatively TRBD1 (5 bases). The germline gives CDR1 SQVTM, CDR2 ANQGSEA. Trimming took 7 bases from V and 5 from J, leaving 12 bases between them. The CDR3 contains 11 residues. This CDR3 is CSAGQRDEQYF. The CDR3 bases are TGCAGCGCTGGACAACGCGACGAGCAGTACTTC.

This chain joins TRBV6-6 and TRBJ1-6; perhaps TRBD1 as D (6 bases). The CDR3 is made up of 14 amino acids. V was cut by 6 bases and J by 10 bases, with 16 bases left in between. Germline V lookup: CDR1 MNHNY, CDR2 SVGAGI (reference sequence). The CDR3 DNA reads as TGTGCCAGCAGACCCAACAGGGATGGATCACCCCTCCACTTT. This gives the protein CASRPNRDGSPLHF.

V and J are TRBV2 and TRBJ2-5; 15 nucleotides agree with TRBD2. V lost 7 bases, J lost 5 bases, and 5 bases stayed unmatched. This CDR3 has 15 amino acids. The germline V gene has CDR1 SNHLY and CDR2 FYNNEI. The CDR3 coding sequence is TGTGCCAGCAAAGGACTAGCGGGGGGGGCGGAGACCCAGTACTTC. Protein: CASKGLAGGAETQYF.

This sequence joins TRBV21-1 and TRBJ2-6; TRBD1 reflects the table's D call only, with no check against the DNA. TRBV21-1 is classified as a pseudogene. This CDR3 has 18 residues. Here the CDR3 DNA reads TGTGCCAGGGGAGGAGGGGACAGGGGTGTAACTGGGGCCAACGTCCTGACTTTC. This gives the protein CARGGGDRGVTGANVLTF.

This chain joins TRBV10-2 and TRBJ1-1; D may be TRBD1 (6 bases). Trimming took 8 bases from V and 3 from J, leaving 13 bases between them. The germline gives CDR1 WSHSY, CDR2 SAAADI. The CDR3 loop spans 13 amino acids. In nucleotides, the CDR3 is TGCGCCAGCCGGGGGGGCGAAGACACTGAAGCTTTCTTT. Translating it yields CASRGGEDTEAFF.

CDR3 sequence reads: CASSKRTGAEAFF. Here the CDR3 DNA reads TGTGCCAGTAGTAAGAGGACAGGCGCTGAAGCTTTCTTT. The chain is built from TRBV19 and TRBJ1-1; 7 bases match TRBD1. Germline assignment: CDR1 LNHDA and CDR2 SQIVND (reference sequence). The ends lost 4 bases at V and 6 bases at J; junction bases unmatched: 5. This CDR3 is built from 13 residues.

Comments on this clone: Other DNA sequences of this sample code for an identical CDR3. This chain connects TRBV5-1 to TRBJ1-1; 8 positions match TRBD1. Germline CDR1 reads SGHRS; CDR2 reads YFSETQ. This CDR3 is built from 15 residues. With V trimmed by 3 bases and J by 1 base, 5 bases remained unmatched. The CDR3, as DNA: TGCGCCAGCAGCTCTATTGGACAGGGGAACACTGAAGCTTTCTTT. It encodes CASSSIGQGNTEAFF.

The chain has TRBV5-1 and TRBJ1-2; maybe TRBD1 (5 bases). Trimming shortened V by 6 bases and J by 6 bases, and 21 bases separated the two germline ends. In germline, CDR1 is SGHRS, CDR2 YFSETQ. CDR3 length: 15 amino acids. The CDR3 nucleotides are TGCGCCAGCACCCCGACAGTACCTCTGGGCAATGGCTACACCTTC. It yields the protein CASTPTVPLGNGYTF.

The V call is TRBV5-6, the J call TRBJ2-7; 9 bases agree with TRBD1. Unmatched junction bases numbered 6, after V lost 0 bases and J lost 5 bases. CDR1 and CDR2 from the germline V gene are SGHDT and YYEEEE. The length of the CDR3 is 15 residues. CDR3 sequence (DNA): TGTGCCAGCAGCTTGGCGGGGGACAGGGACAACGAGCAGTACTTC. It is translated as CASSLAGDRDNEQYF.

The chain joins TRBV5-1 to TRBJ2-3; TRBD1 matches 7 bases. V shed 2 bases, J shed 3 bases, and the junction held 9 bases outside the gene matches. From germline, CDR1 is SGHRS and CDR2 YFSETQ. CDR3 length equals 16 residues. The CDR3 spells CASSLQGPMTTDTQYF. In DNA form, the CDR3 reads TGCGCCAGCAGCTTACAGGGGCCGATGACTACAGATACGCAGTATTTT.

The chain links TRBV19 to TRBJ2-1; 11 bases match TRBD2. V shed 3 bases and J 0 bases; nucleotides not matched to a gene: 4. CDR3 length equals 17 residues. Per the germline V gene, CDR1 is LNHDA and CDR2 is SQIVND (reference sequence). CDR3 protein: CASSIGSGGDSYNEQFF. The CDR3 bases are TGTGCCAGTAGTATTGGTAGCGGGGGGGACTCCTACAATGAGCAGTTCTTC.

In nucleotides, the CDR3 is TGTGCCAGCAGCTTAGGGCCTAGCGGGGGGGCATGGACCGGGGAGCTGTTTTTT. This codes for CASSLGPSGGAWTGELFF. The chain has TRBV7-2 and TRBJ2-2, with 12 nucleotides matching TRBD2. V was clipped by 1 base and J by 5 bases; unmatched bases: 8. The CDR3 has 18 amino acids. Germline CDR1 is SGHTA and CDR2 is FQGNSA.

This sequence joins TRBV6-5 and TRBJ2-3; no firm D call. The CDR3 contains 11 residues. Trimming took off 6 bases at V and 6 bases at J, with 7 bases between the two ends. CDR1 and CDR2 (germline): MNHEY, SVGAGI. DNA of the CDR3: TGTGCCAGCAGCCTCGGGGATACGCAGTATTTT. Translating it yields CASSLGDTQYF.

The chain links TRBV5-1 to TRBJ2-2; 8 bases match TRBD1. CDR1 is SGHRS and CDR2 is YFSETQ in the germline V gene. The length of the CDR3 is 15 residues. Unmatched junction bases numbered 4, after V lost 0 bases and J lost 6 bases. CDR3 coding DNA: TGCGCCAGCAGCTTGGCGTGGACAGGGCCCGGGGAGCTGTTTTTT. Its protein is CASSLAWTGPGELFF.

This sequence joins TRBV3-1 (or the pseudogene TRBV3-2) and TRBJ2-7; D might be TRBD1 (6 bases). This CDR3 region has 15 residues. Germline V CDR1 and CDR2: LGHDT, YNNKEL (reference sequence). V lost 1 base and J lost 4, with 14 bases in between. CDR3 protein: CASSQGQDPSYEQYF. The CDR3, as DNA: TGTGCCAGCAGCCAAGGACAGGATCCGTCGTACGAGCAGTACTTC.

The chain is built from TRBV6-2 or TRBV6-3 and TRBJ2-3, with 7 positions matching TRBD2. This CDR3 has 16 amino acids. Germline V gene sequence: CDR1 MNHEY, CDR2 SVGEGT. V gave up 2 bases and J gave up 3 bases; unmatched junction bases: 8. In DNA, the CDR3 is TGTGCCAGCAGTTACCCACGAGGGAGGGGAACAGATACGCAGTATTTT. Its translation: CASSYPRGRGTDTQYF.

V is TRBV6-5 and J is TRBJ2-7; TRBD2 matches 9 bases. Germline trimming cut 4 bases from V and 2 bases from J; bases unmatched to any gene: 9. The CDR3 has 16 residues. Germline CDR1 and CDR2: MNHEY and SVGAGI. This CDR3 is CASSWGASGEAYEQYF. DNA of the CDR3: TGTGCCAGCAGTTGGGGGGCTAGCGGGGAGGCCTACGAGCAGTACTTC.

V and J are TRBV5-6 and TRBJ1-4; tentatively, D is TRBD1 (5 bases). Trimming pared 2 bases from V and 8 bases from J, leaving 7 bases between. Germline values: CDR1 SGHDT, CDR2 YYEEEE. The CDR3 totals 12 residues. CDR3 amino acids: CASSFPGEKLFF. DNA of the CDR3: TGTGCCAGCAGCTTTCCAGGGGAAAAACTGTTTTTT.

The genes are TRBV3-1 (or the pseudogene TRBV3-2) and TRBJ2-1, with 9 bases matching TRBD2. This CDR3 contains 15 residues. The V gene end was trimmed by 7 bases and the J gene end by 8 bases; junction bases not matched to a gene: 12. The germline V gene has CDR1 LGHDT and CDR2 YNNKEL (reference sequence). This CDR3 reads CASTRLAGGPDEQFF. The CDR3 DNA reads TGTGCCAGCACCCGCCTGGCGGGGGGGCCGGATGAGCAGTTCTTC.

The V call is TRBV5-1, the J call TRBJ2-7, with 8 bases matching TRBD1. There are 13 residues in the CDR3. V shed 2 bases, J shed 4 bases, and the junction held 2 bases outside the gene matches. In germline, CDR1 is SGHRS, CDR2 YFSETQ. CDR3 bases: TGCGCCAGCAGCTTTCAGGGGGCTTACGAGCAGTACTTC. Translating gives CASSFQGAYEQYF. Using reference TRBV5-1 and TRBJ2-7 for the parts outside the CDR3, the full variable domain is KAGVTQTPRYLIKTRGQQVTLSCSPISGHRSVSWYQQTPGQGLQFLFEYFSETQRNKGNFPGRFSGRQFSNSRSEMNVSTLELGDSALYLCASSFQGAYEQYFGPGTRLTVT.

The V call is TRBV24-1, the J call TRBJ1-4, with a weak D call TRBD1 (6 bases). Trimming removed 8 bases at V and 3 bases at J, with 15 bases between. Germline loops: CDR1 KGHDR, CDR2 SFDVKD. This CDR3 is 15 amino acids long. For the CDR3, the DNA is TGTGCCACCATAGGACATCCAGGGGCTAATGAAAAACTGTTTTTT. Amino acids: CATIGHPGANEKLFF.